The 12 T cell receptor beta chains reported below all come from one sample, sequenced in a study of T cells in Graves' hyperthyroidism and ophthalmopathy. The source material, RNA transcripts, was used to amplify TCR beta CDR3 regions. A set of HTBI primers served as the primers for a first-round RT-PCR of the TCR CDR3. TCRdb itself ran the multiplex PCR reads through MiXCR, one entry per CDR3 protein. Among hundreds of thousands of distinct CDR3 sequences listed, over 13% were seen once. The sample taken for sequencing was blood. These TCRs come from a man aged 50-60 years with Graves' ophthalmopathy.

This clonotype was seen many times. The CDR3 DNA follows: TGTGCCAGCAGCGTGGGACTCGGAGCGGGCGGAAGAGATACGCAGTATTTT. Translating it yields CASSVGLGAGGRDTQYF. The chain is built from TRBV5-5 and TRBJ2-3; perhaps TRBD2 as D (6 bases). The CDR3 consists of 17 residues. Trimming pared 4 bases from V and 5 bases from J, leaving 23 bases between. In germline, CDR1 is SGHKS, CDR2 YYEKEE (reference sequence).

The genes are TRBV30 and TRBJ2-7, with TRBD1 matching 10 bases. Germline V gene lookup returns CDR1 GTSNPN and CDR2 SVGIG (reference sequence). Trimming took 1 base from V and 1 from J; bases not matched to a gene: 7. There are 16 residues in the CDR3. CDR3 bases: TGTGCCTGGAGTGAGTGGGGACAGGGGTATTCCTACGAGCAGTACTTC. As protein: CAWSEWGQGYSYEQYF.

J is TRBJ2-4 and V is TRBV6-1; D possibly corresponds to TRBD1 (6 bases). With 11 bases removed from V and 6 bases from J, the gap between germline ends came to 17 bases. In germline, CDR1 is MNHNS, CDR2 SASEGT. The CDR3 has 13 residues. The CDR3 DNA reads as TGTGCCCCACTTAGCAGGGGTGGAAACATTCAGTACTTC. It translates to CAPLSRGGNIQYF.

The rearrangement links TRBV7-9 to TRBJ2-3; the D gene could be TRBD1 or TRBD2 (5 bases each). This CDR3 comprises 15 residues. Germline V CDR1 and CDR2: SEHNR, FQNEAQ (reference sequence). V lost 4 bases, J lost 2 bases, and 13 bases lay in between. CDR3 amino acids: CASSYRGGYTDTQYF. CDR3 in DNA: TGTGCCAGCAGCTACCGTGGGGGATACACAGATACGCAGTATTTT.

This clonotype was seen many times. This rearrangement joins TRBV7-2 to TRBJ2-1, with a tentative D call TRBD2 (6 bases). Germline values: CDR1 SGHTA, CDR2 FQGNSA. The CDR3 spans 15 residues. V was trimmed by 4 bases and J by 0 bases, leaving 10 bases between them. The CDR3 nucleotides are TGTGCCAGCAGCTCCGAAGCGGGCTCCTACAATGAGCAGTTCTTC. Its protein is CASSSEAGSYNEQFF.

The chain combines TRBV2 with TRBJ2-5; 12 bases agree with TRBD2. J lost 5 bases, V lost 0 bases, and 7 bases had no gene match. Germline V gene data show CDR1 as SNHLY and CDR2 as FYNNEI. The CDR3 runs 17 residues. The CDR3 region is CASSEAPRLAGGETQYF. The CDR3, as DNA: TGTGCCAGCAGTGAAGCGCCCCGGCTAGCGGGAGGGGAGACCCAGTACTTC.

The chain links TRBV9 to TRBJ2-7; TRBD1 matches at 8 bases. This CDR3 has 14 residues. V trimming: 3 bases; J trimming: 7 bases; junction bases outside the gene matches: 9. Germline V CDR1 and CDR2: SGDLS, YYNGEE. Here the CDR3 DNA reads TGTGCCAGCAGCGCAAGTCCTACAGGGGGAGAGCAGTACTTC. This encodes CASSASPTGGEQYF.

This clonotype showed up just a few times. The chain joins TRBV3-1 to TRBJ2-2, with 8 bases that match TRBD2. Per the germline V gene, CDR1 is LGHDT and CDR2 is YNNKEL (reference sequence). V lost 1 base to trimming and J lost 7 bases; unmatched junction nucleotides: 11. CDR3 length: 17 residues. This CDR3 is CASSQAGKRGQFGELFF. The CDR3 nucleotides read TGTGCCAGCAGCCAAGCCGGGAAGCGGGGGCAGTTCGGGGAGCTGTTTTTT. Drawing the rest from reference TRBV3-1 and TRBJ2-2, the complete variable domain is DTAVSQTPKYLVTQMGNDKSIKCEQNLGHDTMYWYKQDSKKFLKIMFSYNNKELIINETVPNRFSPKSPDKAHLNLHINSLELGDSAVYFCASSQAGKRGQFGELFFGEGSRLTVL.

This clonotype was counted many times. CDR3 nucleotides: TGTGCCAGCTCAAGGGGACTAGCGGGCGACGGGGAGCTGTTTTTT. This sequence encodes CASSRGLAGDGELFF. The chain is built from TRBV18 and TRBJ2-2, with 12 nucleotides matching TRBD2. Per the germline V gene, CDR1 is KGHSH and CDR2 is LQKENI. The CDR3 extends over 15 amino acids. V gave up 5 bases and J gave up 7 bases; unmatched junction bases: 5.

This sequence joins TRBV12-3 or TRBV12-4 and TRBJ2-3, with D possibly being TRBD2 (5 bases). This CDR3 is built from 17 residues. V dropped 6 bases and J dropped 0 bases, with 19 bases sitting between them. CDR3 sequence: CASSLWTHPGSTDTQYF. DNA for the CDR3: TGTGCCAGCAGCTTGTGGACTCACCCTGGGAGCACAGATACGCAGTATTTT.

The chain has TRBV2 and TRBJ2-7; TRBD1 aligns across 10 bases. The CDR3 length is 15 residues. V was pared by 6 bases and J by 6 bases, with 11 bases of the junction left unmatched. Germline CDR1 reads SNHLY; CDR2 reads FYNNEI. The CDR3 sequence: CASSPNPGTGVEQYF. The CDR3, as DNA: TGTGCCAGCAGCCCGAACCCCGGGACAGGGGTCGAGCAGTACTTC.

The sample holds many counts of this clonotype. CDR3 sequence reads: CASSWGGASGRIEQYF. In nucleotides, the CDR3 is TGTGCCAGCAGTTGGGGGGGGGCTAGCGGGAGGATCGAGCAGTACTTC. The gene calls are TRBV27 and TRBJ2-7, with TRBD2 matching over 11 bases. The ends lost 4 bases at V and 6 bases at J; junction bases unmatched: 11. The CDR3 loop spans 16 amino acids. Germline CDR1 reads MNHEY; CDR2 reads SMNVEV (reference sequence).